These 15 T cell receptor beta chains share one sample of origin, sequenced in a study of CD4 and CD8 cells across lung adenocarcinoma regions. In TCRdb, the PCR reads were re-called with MiXCR into one record per CDR3 protein. The sample carries 20,000 to 30,000 distinct CDR3 sequences, almost 50% recorded once. Sample: CD8+ T cells from the center of a lung tumor. The receptors were gathered from a male donor with lung adenocarcinoma. The CD4 and CD8 labels of this study may be unreliable.

This clonotype was detected a few times. This chain connects TRBV6-1 to TRBJ1-1; 8 bases agree with TRBD1. Germline V CDR1 and CDR2: MNHNS, SASEGT. The CDR3 has 12 amino acids. V gave up 6 bases and J gave up 10 bases; unmatched junction bases: 7. The chain's CDR3 is CASRTIQGGAFF. DNA of the CDR3: TGTGCCAGCAGGACGATACAGGGGGGAGCTTTCTTT.

This rearrangement joins TRBV27 to TRBJ2-3; 9 nucleotides align to TRBD2. After removal of 8 bases from V and 6 bases from J, the junction contained 12 bases not matched to a gene. This CDR3 region has 15 residues. Germline V gives CDR1 MNHEY, CDR2 SMNVEV (reference sequence). CDR3: CASHPGTSPGDTQYF. The CDR3 DNA is TGTGCCAGCCACCCCGGGACTAGCCCAGGGGATACGCAGTATTTT.

About this clonotype itself: The junction differs from germline at one of its ends, possibly a read error. The V and J genes are TRBV27 and TRBJ2-4; tentatively, D is TRBD1 (5 bases). Germline V gene data show CDR1 as MNHEY and CDR2 as SMNVEV (reference sequence). The CDR3 is 16 amino acids. The CDR3 sequence: CASSLSGRRAVNTQYF. The CDR3 DNA sequence: TGTGCCAGCAGTTTATCGGGGCGGCGAGCCGTAAACACTCAGTATTTC.

The V and J genes are TRBV30 and TRBJ2-6; D remains unclear. The ends were cut back, 0 bases at V and 3 bases at J, with 3 bases in the middle. This CDR3 has 13 amino acids. The germline CDR1 and CDR2 sequences are GTSNPN and SVGIG (reference sequence). The CDR3 reads CAWSVFGANVLTF. The CDR3 bases are TGTGCCTGGAGTGTATTTGGGGCCAACGTCCTGACTTTC.

The rearrangement joins TRBV10-3 to TRBJ2-4, with D tentatively TRBD1 (6 bases). V shed 11 bases and J shed 12 bases, with 35 bases lying between them. CDR1 ENHRY and CDR2 SYGVKD come from the germline V gene. The CDR3 runs 17 residues. The CDR3 spells CASRAFSGLWDKDTQYF. The CDR3 nucleotides read TGTGCCTCGAGGGCTTTCTCGGGGCTGTGGGACAAAGATACTCAGTACTTC.

This rearrangement joins TRBV10-3 to TRBJ1-4; TRBD1 aligns across 7 bases. The germline V gene has CDR1 ENHRY and CDR2 SYGVKD. Losses at the gene ends were 6 bases for V and 3 bases for J; bases not matched to a gene: 4. CDR3 size: 14 residues. This CDR3 reads CAISEGGSNEKLFF. The DNA of the CDR3 is TGTGCCATCAGCGAAGGGGGCTCTAATGAAAAACTGTTTTTT.

With respect to this clonotype: A read error may explain this, as a much larger clone is one base away. CDR3 sequence (DNA): TGCGCCAGCAGCCGTAACTCCCAGCGGGGCAATGATCAGTTCTTC. Its protein is CASSRNSQRGNDQFF. The chain has TRBV4-1 and TRBJ2-1; 7 bases are a match to TRBD2. The CDR3 runs to 15 residues. Per the germline V gene, CDR1 is MGHRA and CDR2 is YSYEKL.

The J gene is TRBJ2-1, the V gene TRBV12-3 or TRBV12-4; D possibly corresponds to TRBD1 (6 bases). The end of the DNA fits TRBJ2-7 better, so the J call may be wrong. The CDR3 runs 13 residues. The CDR3 protein is CASCPTGSYEQYF. CDR3 coding DNA: TGTGCCAGCTGCCCGACAGGCTCCTACGAGCAGTACTTC.

This clonotype was counted ten times or more. The rearrangement links TRBV7-2 to TRBJ2-7; D call uncertain. V lost 3 bases and J 0 bases, leaving 9 bases between the germline ends. This CDR3 region has 14 residues. From germline, CDR1 is SGHTA and CDR2 FQGNSA. The CDR3 is CASSLAATSYEQYF. CDR3 nucleotides: TGTGCCAGCAGCTTGGCGGCGACCTCCTACGAGCAGTACTTC.

This rearrangement joins TRBV5-1 to TRBJ2-1; TRBD2 agrees at 7 bases. CDR1 is SGHRS, CDR2 YFSETQ, per germline. V lost 7 bases to trimming and J lost 7 bases; unmatched junction nucleotides: 11. The CDR3 has 14 amino acids. CDR3 protein: CASSSSNGRNEQFF. CDR3 sequence (DNA): TGCGCCAGCTCTTCTTCGAACGGGAGGAATGAGCAGTTCTTC.

This sequence joins TRBV6-1 and TRBJ1-3, with D tentatively TRBD1 (5 bases). The CDR3 sequence is 13 residues long. The V gene's germline CDR1 is MNHNS and CDR2 SASEGT. V was shortened by 7 bases and J by 2 bases, with 9 bases between the two germline ends. The CDR3: CASTGRAGNTIYF. CDR3 bases: TGTGCCAGCACGGGCAGGGCTGGAAACACCATATATTTT.

About this clonotype itself: Being one base from a much bigger clone, this may be a read error. This chain joins TRBV25-1 and TRBJ2-5; D call uncertain. The assigned J gene may be wrong: the sequence end matches TRBJ2-1 better. CDR1 MGHDK and CDR2 SYGVNS come from the germline V gene. The CDR3 has 15 amino acids. In DNA form, the CDR3 reads TGTGCCAGCAGTTCGGGCGGTGGGCTCTCGGAGACCCAGTTCTTC. This translates into CASSSGGGLSETQFF.

This clonotype was counted ten times or more. Being one base from a much bigger clone, this may be a read error. CDR3 loop: CASGSGSHNEQYF. In DNA, the CDR3 is TGTGCCAGCGGTAGCGGGAGCCACAATGAGCAGTACTTC. The rearrangement uses TRBV6-1 and TRBJ2-1; 9 positions match TRBD2. The DNA matches TRBJ2-7 better at its end, which makes the J call doubtful. The CDR3 length is 13 residues. Germline V gene data show CDR1 as MNHNS and CDR2 as SASEGT.

This clonotype has more than one count but fewer than ten. The CDR3 DNA reads TGTGCCAGCAGTCACTCACAGGGGGCGGGAGGAGAGACCCAGTACTTC. Translation gives CASSHSQGAGGETQYF. J is TRBJ2-1 and V is TRBV28, with D tentatively TRBD1 (9 bases). The J call may be wrong; the DNA end is better matched by TRBJ2-5. From germline, CDR1 is MDHEN and CDR2 SYDVKM. The CDR3 sequence is 16 residues long.

The chain joins TRBV6-1 to TRBJ1-5; 7 nucleotides match TRBD1. The germline V gene encodes CDR1 MNHNS and CDR2 SASEGT. The CDR3 runs to 14 residues. V trimming: 2 bases; J trimming: 5 bases; junction bases outside the gene matches: 3. CDR3 in amino acids: CASSEMGQYQPQHF. DNA of the CDR3: TGTGCCAGCAGTGAAATGGGACAGTATCAGCCCCAGCATTTT.